A single sample gave rise to the 18 T cell receptor beta chains below, sequenced in a study of blood T cell repertoires in COVID-19 (dated by TCRdb to about 2020). Library generation was performed with the immunoSEQ multiplex PCR assay. Here the immuneACCESS table is served through TCRdb, limited to in-frame sequences with V and J called. Missing clones are a known gap in these copies; in checked studies unresolved V genes cover under half, and the rest lacks a known reason. The sample contains a few hundred thousand clones, over 75% of them found a single time. Of the sample, about an eighth falls within the top ten clones. The material sequenced was peripheral blood. Receptors originate from a woman aged 60-75 years with acute or convalescent COVID-19.

V usage is TRBV18 and J usage is TRBJ2-1; 13 bases map to TRBD2. CDR3 length: 16 amino acids. The trim removed 3 bases at V and 4 bases at J, leaving 3 bases unmatched. Germline lookup yields CDR1 KGHSH and CDR2 LQKENI. CDR3 bases: TGTGCCAGCTCACCTCCGGGACTAGCGGGGTACAATGAGCAGTTCTTC. Translation gives CASSPPGLAGYNEQFF.

The chain carries TRBV12-5 and TRBJ2-5; maybe TRBD1 (7 bases). Trimming stripped 3 bases from V and 2 bases from J, with 16 bases between. The germline gives CDR1 LGHNT, CDR2 FRNRAP. The CDR3 is 16 amino acids. CDR3 region: CASGLGSGGWQETQYF. The CDR3 coding sequence is TGTGCTAGTGGTTTAGGGTCAGGGGGGTGGCAAGAGACCCAGTACTTC. Drawing the rest from reference TRBV12-5 and TRBJ2-5, the complete variable domain is DARVTQTPRHKVTEMGQEVTMRCQPILGHNTVFWYRQTMMQGLELLAYFRNRAPLDDSGMPKDRFSAEMPDATLATLKIQPSEPRDSAVYFCASGLGSGGWQETQYFGPGTRLLVL.

The chain uses TRBV9 and TRBJ1-6; D perhaps matches TRBD1 (6 bases). Germline V gene lookup returns CDR1 SGDLS and CDR2 YYNGEE. V lost 0 bases and J 5 bases, leaving 6 bases between the germline ends. The CDR3 sequence is 14 residues long. The CDR3: CASSVGQDNSPLHF. The CDR3 DNA sequence: TGTGCCAGCAGCGTAGGACAGGATAATTCACCCCTCCACTTT.

The gene calls are TRBV7-2 and TRBJ1-5; TRBD1 aligns across 7 bases. The V segment lost 3 bases and the J segment 2 bases; nucleotides outside the gene matches: 10. CDR1 is SGHTA and CDR2 is FQGNSA in the germline V gene. The CDR3 is 17 amino acids. The CDR3 DNA follows: TGTGCCAGCAGCTTCGCGTCAGGGGGTAGGGGCAATCAGCCCCAGCATTTT. Encoded protein: CASSFASGGRGNQPQHF. The entire variable domain, with the rest obtained from reference TRBV7-2 and TRBJ1-5, is as follows: GAGVSQSPSNKVTEKGKDVELRCDPISGHTALYWYRQSLGQGLEFLIYFQGNSAPDKSGLPSDRFSAERTGGSVSTLTIQRTQQEDSAVYLCASSFASGGRGNQPQHFGDGTRLSIL.

The chain recombines TRBV7-2 with TRBJ1-2, with 7 bases matching TRBD1. Trimming took 1 base from V and 5 from J; bases not matched to a gene: 4. Germline V gives CDR1 SGHTA, CDR2 FQGNSA. This CDR3 is 14 amino acids long. The CDR3 here is CASSLEGTVYGYTF. The CDR3 nucleotides are TGTGCCAGCAGCTTAGAAGGGACAGTATATGGCTACACCTTC.

DNA of the CDR3: TGTGCCAGCAGCCCGCAGGACAGCCGAGAAAAACTGTTTTTT. Translated, it gives CASSPQDSREKLFF. This chain links TRBV13 with TRBJ1-4, with a possible D match to TRBD1 (6 bases). This CDR3 spans 14 amino acids. The V gene's germline CDR1 is PRHDT and CDR2 FYEKMQ (reference sequence). The V end was cut by 5 bases, the J end by 8 bases, with 15 bases between.

The J gene is TRBJ2-3, the V gene TRBV4-3; 12 nucleotides line up with TRBD2. The CDR3 is 17 residues long. The germline gives CDR1 LGHNA, CDR2 YSLEER. The trim removed 2 bases at V and 6 bases at J, leaving 9 bases unmatched. The chain's CDR3 is CASSQRALAGGVDTQYF. The CDR3 DNA sequence: TGCGCCAGCAGCCAAAGGGCCCTAGCGGGGGGGGTTGATACGCAGTATTTT.

This clone was detected once. This rearrangement joins TRBV2 to TRBJ2-3, with D tentatively TRBD1 (5 bases). The germline V and J ends were trimmed by 10 bases and 7 bases, with 24 bases remaining between them. Germline loops: CDR1 SNHLY, CDR2 FYNNEI. The CDR3 has 15 amino acids. The CDR3 loop reads CAKQRLASAGYTQYF. The CDR3 DNA sequence: TGTGCCAAGCAGAGATTAGCCTCTGCAGGGTATACGCAGTATTTT.

The chain has TRBV7-2 and TRBJ1-2; TRBD1 matches at 8 bases. Germline values: CDR1 SGHTA, CDR2 FQGNSA. The CDR3 loop spans 14 amino acids. V shed 5 bases and J 13 bases; nucleotides not matched to a gene: 15. The CDR3 spells CASSAPGTGASPTF. The CDR3 region has the DNA TGTGCCAGCAGCGCCCCCGGGACAGGCGCTTCTCCCACCTTC.

This clone was detected once. This rearrangement joins TRBV28 to TRBJ2-1, with a weak D call TRBD1 (5 bases). With 4 bases removed from V and 2 bases from J, the gap between germline ends came to 15 bases. The CDR3 runs 16 residues. Germline CDR1 and CDR2: MDHEN and SYDVKM. CDR3 protein: CASSSPRGPTYNEQFF. The CDR3, as DNA: TGTGCCAGCAGTTCCCCAAGGGGTCCAACCTACAATGAGCAGTTCTTC.

This clone was counted once. CDR3 protein: CASSDQDIYTGELFF. Written as DNA, the CDR3 is TGTGCCAGCAGTGACCAGGACATCTACACCGGGGAGCTGTTTTTT. V usage is TRBV2 and J usage is TRBJ2-2; weak D call: TRBD1 (5 bases). Between the trimmed V and J ends, which lost 3 bases and 3 bases, there was a span of 11 bases. The CDR3 loop spans 15 amino acids. Per germline, CDR1 SNHLY and CDR2 FYNNEI.

The gene calls are TRBV7-2 and TRBJ1-2; tentatively, D is TRBD1 (6 bases). The CDR3 length is 18 residues. Germline CDR1 reads SGHTA; CDR2 reads FQGNSA. V was clipped by 5 bases and J by 10 bases, with 32 bases between them. The CDR3 region is CASSLDSDRRWLGAPYTF. The CDR3 nucleotides are TGTGCCAGCAGCCTAGACTCAGACAGGAGATGGCTCGGGGCGCCCTACACCTTC.

The chain joins TRBV5-4 to TRBJ1-1; TRBD1 aligns across 7 bases. From germline, CDR1 is SGHNT and CDR2 YYREEE (reference sequence). The junction had 2 bases not matched to a gene; V was cut back by 0 bases and J by 0 bases. The CDR3 runs 15 residues. The CDR3 bases are TGTGCCAGCAGCTTGGCGACAGGGCTGAACACTGAAGCTTTCTTT. It specifies CASSLATGLNTEAFF.

This clone has just a few counts. The J gene is TRBJ2-1, the V gene TRBV7-2; 13 bases fit TRBD2. Germline lookup yields CDR1 SGHTA and CDR2 FQGNSA. Trimming cost V 5 bases and J 2 bases; bases outside gene matches: 0. The CDR3 length is 15 residues. CDR3 in DNA: TGTGCCAGCAGCACTAGCGGGGGGGCCTACAATGAGCAGTTCTTC. Protein product: CASSTSGGAYNEQFF.

This clone showed up just a few times. This chain connects TRBV6-5 to TRBJ2-7; no firm D call. The germline V gene has CDR1 MNHEY and CDR2 SVGAGI. The V and J ends lost 2 bases and 4 bases respectively, with 15 bases between them. The CDR3 sequence is 15 residues long. The DNA of the CDR3 is TGTGCCAGCAGTTACGGTCTGTCAGGCGTATACGAGCAGTACTTC. Translated, it gives CASSYGLSGVYEQYF.

V is TRBV28 and J is TRBJ1-2; D not resolved. V was pared by 2 bases and J by 7 bases, with 20 bases between. The CDR3 spans 16 residues. Germline V gene sequence: CDR1 MDHEN, CDR2 SYDVKM. The chain's CDR3 is CASSLIGTVLSGGYTF. In DNA form, the CDR3 reads TGTGCCAGCAGTTTAATAGGAACAGTCCTATCCGGTGGCTACACCTTC.

V and J are TRBV19 and TRBJ2-5; 7 bases map to TRBD2. Germline V gene lookup returns CDR1 LNHDA and CDR2 SQIVND (reference sequence). V lost 9 bases, J lost 1 base, and 5 bases stayed unmatched. This CDR3 contains 13 residues. The chain's CDR3 is CASSRGVQETQYF. CDR3 DNA sequence: TGTGCCAGCTCCCGGGGGGTCCAAGAGACCCAGTACTTC. Complete variable domain (other parts from reference TRBV19 and TRBJ2-5): DGGITQSPKYLFRKEGQNVTLSCEQNLNHDAMYWYRQDPGQGLRLIYYSQIVNDFQKGDIAEGYSVSREKKESFPLTVTSAQKNPTAFYLCASSRGVQETQYFGPGTRLLVL.

The chain carries TRBV5-8 and TRBJ2-5; 7 bases are a match to TRBD1. This CDR3 is built from 14 residues. Looked up from germline, CDR1 is SGHTS and CDR2 is YDEGEE. V trimming: 0 bases; J trimming: 5 bases; junction bases outside the gene matches: 4. The CDR3 region is CASSLDRGRETQYF. The CDR3 nucleotides read TGTGCCAGCAGCTTGGACAGGGGTAGGGAGACCCAGTACTTC.